This T cell receptor (beta chain) emerged from a study of post-analysis software for immune sequencing data. Study background: Courses of disease covered relapsing-remitting, secondary progressive and progressive-relapsing multiple sclerosis. Points from the study as a whole: Same-batch preparations were strongly co-clustered by F measure. TRBV5-6, TRBV5-1 and TRBV20-1 were among roughly 5 TRBV segments more frequent in patients than controls. Controls had significantly higher normalized Chao1 diversity than multiple sclerosis patients.

The sample holds one count of this clonotype. Antigen specificity is unknown. Prepared TCR beta cDNA libraries contained unique molecular identifiers. It was from approximately 0.91 to 9.4 million T cells that 530,000 or so cDNA molecules came. TCRdb used MiXCR to reprocess the PCR reads, holding one entry per CDR3 protein. There are more than 350,000 distinct CDR3 sequences in the sample; about 40% occur only once, and approximately 7.7% lies in the top ten. Germline assignment: CDR1 MDHEN and CDR2 SYDVKM. CDR3 length: 13 amino acids. V lost 8 bases, J lost 7 bases, and 9 bases stayed unmatched. This rearrangement joins TRBV28 to TRBJ2-5, with 8 bases matching TRBD1. This clonotype was obtained from a girl aged 2 to 10 with multiple sclerosis. Sequenced material: blood. As DNA, the CDR3 is TGTGCCAGCTGTGGACAGGGATGGAGGACCCAGTACTTC. Protein sequence: CASCGQGWRTQYF.